This section outlines one T cell receptor (beta chain) sequence together with its context. Antigen unknown. Unstimulated Tregs (CD4+CD25+CD127-) and CD4+CD25- non-Tregs were sorted from PBMCs. Regulatory T cells were sorted from thawed PBMCs rested overnight at 37°C with around 190 IU/ml IL-2. Clones were read by immunoSEQ multiplex PCR, and TCRdb kept only the in-frame ones, dropping some. The table has 50,000 to 75,000 clones, approximately 85% seen once. This sample was included in a study of Tregs in tolerant kidney transplant recipients. Study observations and caveats: For some patients, primers changed over time, blocking nucleotide-level comparison. This study did not directly address biological reproducibility.

Trimming removed 0 bases at V and 5 bases at J, with 11 bases between. The germline V gene has CDR1 SGDLS and CDR2 YYNGEE. This CDR3 has 14 amino acids. The sequence was collected from a human donor who received a combined kidney and bone marrow transplant. The sample in question was Tregs from blood, obtained before the transplant. V is TRBV9 and J is TRBJ1-2; unclear D gene. CDR3 nucleotides: TGTGCCAGCAGCGTAGGTCCCGGGCTGTATGGCTACACCTTC. This encodes CASSVGPGLYGYTF.